This T cell receptor beta chain was documented in a study of T cell responses to AZD1222 COVID-19 vaccine. Losses at the gene ends were 3 bases for V and 6 bases for J; bases not matched to a gene: 7. The germline gives CDR1 SGHNT, CDR2 YYREEE (reference sequence). The CDR3 runs 16 residues. Of note for this clone: The antigen remains unidentified.

The repertoire was sequenced with immunoSEQ multiplex PCR; TCRdb's copy has only in-frame clones and lacks some. The sample gives about 120,000 clones, 80% to 95% of which show up once; 4.4% is in the top ten. Study-level findings and limits: Two doses of AZD1222 preceded a rise in Spike-specific TCR breadth and depth. Donors skewed white British and female; clonal diversity was possibly underestimated. Within unmutated variant regions lay the reported targets of nearly half of spike-specific TCRs. Baseline seropositivity occurred in only a handful of AZD1222 recipients.

The V gene is TRBV5-4, the J gene TRBJ2-2; the match to TRBD2 covers 11 bases. The material was peripheral blood, obtained on day 0 of MenACWY control vaccination. This TCR was sampled from an adult in good health. CDR3 in amino acids: CASSYGLAGTAGELFF. The CDR3 bases are TGTGCCAGCAGCTACGGACTAGCGGGTACCGCCGGGGAGCTGTTTTTT. The full variable domain, with the rest looked up from reference TRBV5-4 and TRBJ2-2, is ETGVTQSPTHLIKTRGQQVTLRCSSQSGHNTVSWYQQALGQGPQFIFQYYREEENGRGNFPPRFSGLQFPNYSSELNVNALELDDSALYLCASSYGLAGTAGELFFGEGSRLTVL.